A single sample is the source of the 32 T cell receptor beta chains below, sequenced in a study of shared clonotypes between healthy human individuals. TCRdb's copy holds only in-frame clones and misses some; the assay was immunoSEQ multiplex PCR. Of millions of clones in the sample, roughly 94% are singletons; the top ten hold more than 0.1%. Sequenced: naive CD4+ T cells sorted from blood. The subset: CD45RA+ positively selected. Receptor source: a man younger than 30 in good health.

This CDR3 reads CASSPDRLNTEAFF. In DNA form, the CDR3 reads TGTGCCAGCAGCCCGGACAGGCTGAACACTGAAGCTTTCTTT. V is TRBV5-4 and J is TRBJ1-1, with 7 nucleotides matching TRBD1. Germline assignment: CDR1 SGHNT and CDR2 YYREEE (reference sequence). CDR3 length: 14 amino acids. The V gene end was trimmed by 4 bases and the J gene end by 0 bases; junction bases not matched to a gene: 3.

The V call is TRBV5-1, the J call TRBJ2-5; D unresolved. From germline, CDR1 is SGHRS and CDR2 YFSETQ. The V end lost 2 bases, the J end lost 6 bases, and 11 bases lay between the germline ends. CDR3 length: 13 amino acids. The CDR3 bases are TGCGCCAGCAGCTTTTCACTAATACAGACCCAGTACTTC. It encodes CASSFSLIQTQYF.

The sample holds a few counts of this clone. V usage is TRBV5-8 and J usage is TRBJ2-1, with a possible D match to TRBD1 (6 bases). The CDR3 is 15 residues long. Germline V gene data show CDR1 as SGHTS and CDR2 as YDEGEE. Trimming left V 0 bases short and J 1 base short, with 8 bases between. Written as DNA, the CDR3 is TGTGCCAGCAGCTTGGTTGGACAGTCCTACAATGAGCAGTTCTTC. Its translation: CASSLVGQSYNEQFF.

CDR3 protein: CASNTVGRATQNTEAFF. DNA of the CDR3: TGTGCCAGCAACACAGTGGGCAGGGCCACCCAGAACACTGAAGCTTTCTTT. J is TRBJ1-1 and V is TRBV2, with D possibly being TRBD1 (5 bases). V was trimmed by 7 bases and J by 1 base, leaving 22 bases between them. Germline lookup yields CDR1 SNHLY and CDR2 FYNNEI. This CDR3 comprises 17 residues.

The V and J genes are TRBV28 and TRBJ1-1, with D possibly matching TRBD1 (5 bases). From germline, CDR1 is MDHEN and CDR2 SYDVKM. The CDR3 loop spans 12 amino acids. Trimming removed 6 bases at V and 6 bases at J, with 11 bases between. CDR3 sequence: CASRRGISEAFF. The CDR3 DNA reads as TGTGCCAGCAGGCGGGGGATCTCTGAAGCTTTCTTT.

V gene TRBV11-2 combines with J gene TRBJ2-1; 10 bases match TRBD2. Per germline, CDR1 SGHAT and CDR2 FQNNGV. CDR3 size: 16 residues. The V segment lost 2 bases and the J segment 5 bases; nucleotides outside the gene matches: 6. The CDR3 here is CASSLQLAGLNNEQFF. Here the CDR3 DNA reads TGTGCCAGCAGCTTACAACTAGCGGGGCTAAACAATGAGCAGTTCTTC.

The rearrangement joins TRBV5-1 to TRBJ1-2; a possible D gene is TRBD1 (6 bases). V was pared by 0 bases and J by 8 bases, with 11 bases between. CDR1 is SGHRS and CDR2 is YFSETQ in the germline V gene. The CDR3 has 13 residues. CDR3 loop: CASSLGQAEGYTF. The DNA of the CDR3 is TGCGCCAGCAGCTTGGGACAGGCGGAAGGCTACACCTTC.

The V and J genes are TRBV18 and TRBJ2-1; D not certain. Trimming pared 1 base from V and 7 bases from J, leaving 5 bases between. The CDR3 runs to 12 residues. Per germline, CDR1 KGHSH and CDR2 LQKENI. The CDR3: CASSPRPNEQFF. The DNA for the CDR3 is TGTGCCAGCTCACCACGTCCGAATGAGCAGTTCTTC.

The rearrangement uses TRBV29-1 and TRBJ2-1; weak D call: TRBD1 (5 bases). Deletions cut 7 bases from V and 1 base from J, with 11 bases between. This CDR3 has 13 amino acids. CDR1 is SQVTM and CDR2 is ANQGSEA in the germline V gene. This chain's CDR3 is CSARTNSYNEQFF. In nucleotides, the CDR3 is TGCAGCGCAAGGACAAATTCCTACAATGAGCAGTTCTTC.

This chain uses TRBV29-1 with TRBJ2-3; TRBD2 matches at 14 bases. CDR3 length equals 15 residues. The trim removed 3 bases at V and 6 bases at J, leaving 5 bases unmatched. Germline CDR1 SQVTM, CDR2 ANQGSEA. The CDR3 here is CSVEMTSGRGDTQYF. In DNA form, the CDR3 reads TGCAGCGTTGAGATGACTAGCGGGAGGGGCGATACGCAGTATTTT.

The chain uses TRBV18 and TRBJ2-3; D not certain. The V end was cut by 1 base, the J end by 5 bases, with 7 bases between. The CDR3 loop spans 13 amino acids. Per germline, CDR1 KGHSH and CDR2 LQKENI. Here the CDR3 reads CASSPREIDTQYF. DNA of the CDR3: TGTGCCAGCTCACCACGAGAGATAGATACGCAGTATTTT.

The chain joins TRBV7-2 to TRBJ2-3; D not certain. CDR3 length: 16 residues. Germline V lookup: CDR1 SGHTA, CDR2 FQGNSA. With 1 base removed from V and 0 bases from J, the gap between germline ends came to 11 bases. CDR3 DNA sequence: TGTGCCAGCAGCTTAGAAACGGCTACTAGCACAGATACGCAGTATTTT. It codes for CASSLETATSTDTQYF. Looking up the rest from reference TRBV7-2 and TRBJ2-3 gives the full variable domain: GAGVSQSPSNKVTEKGKDVELRCDPISGHTALYWYRQSLGQGLEFLIYFQGNSAPDKSGLPSDRFSAERTGGSVSTLTIQRTQQEDSAVYLCASSLETATSTDTQYFGPGTRLTVL.

The chain links TRBV7-2 to TRBJ2-7; TRBD2 is a possible D gene (5 bases). Per the germline V gene, CDR1 is SGHTA and CDR2 is FQGNSA. Trimming left V 1 base short and J 0 bases short, with 10 bases between. The CDR3 spans 15 residues. CDR3 coding DNA: TGTGCCAGCAGCTTAGAGGCAGGACTCTCCTACGAGCAGTACTTC. Protein: CASSLEAGLSYEQYF. Based on the CDR3 plus reference TRBV7-2 and TRBJ2-7, the full variable domain is GAGVSQSPSNKVTEKGKDVELRCDPISGHTALYWYRQSLGQGLEFLIYFQGNSAPDKSGLPSDRFSAERTGGSVSTLTIQRTQQEDSAVYLCASSLEAGLSYEQYFGPGTRLTVT.

V is TRBV7-9 and J is TRBJ1-5; a possible D gene is TRBD1 (6 bases). CDR3 length: 16 amino acids. With 2 bases removed from V and 7 bases from J, the gap between germline ends came to 18 bases. The germline gives CDR1 SEHNR, CDR2 FQNEAQ (reference sequence). The CDR3, as DNA: TGTGCCAGCAGCTTAAGCTCCGTCGGGGGCCCCCAGCCCCAGCATTTT. It translates to CASSLSSVGGPQPQHF.

The CDR3 sequence: CASSRLAGKDTQYF. CDR3 DNA sequence: TGTGCCAGCAGCCGACTAGCGGGGAAAGATACGCAGTATTTT. The rearrangement uses TRBV13 and TRBJ2-3; the match to TRBD2 covers 11 bases. This CDR3 is built from 14 residues. V lost 5 bases, J lost 5 bases, and 3 bases stayed unmatched. Germline loops: CDR1 PRHDT, CDR2 FYEKMQ (reference sequence).

J is TRBJ2-3 and V is TRBV9; D is undetermined. CDR1 is SGDLS, CDR2 YYNGEE, per germline. V was cut by 5 bases and J by 1 base, with 14 bases left in between. The CDR3 is 15 amino acids. The CDR3 region has the DNA TGTGCCAGCAGTAAGGCTCTATCCGGCACAGATACGCAGTATTTT. This encodes CASSKALSGTDTQYF.

This chain joins TRBV6-6 and TRBJ2-7; D ambiguous. This CDR3 is 14 amino acids long. Germline V gene lookup returns CDR1 MNHNY and CDR2 SVGAGI (reference sequence). Trimming removed 5 bases at V and 2 bases at J, with 13 bases between. The CDR3 nucleotides are TGTGCCAGCAGTACCACGGCCGGGCCCTACGAGCAGTACTTC. As protein: CASSTTAGPYEQYF.

The rearrangement links TRBV18 to TRBJ2-7; no clear D. CDR1 and CDR2 from the germline V gene are KGHSH and LQKENI. This CDR3 spans 14 amino acids. Deletions cut 3 bases from V and 7 bases from J, with 16 bases between. CDR3 protein: CASSPVAVGYEQYF. CDR3 bases: TGTGCCAGCTCACCGGTTGCAGTCGGATATGAGCAGTACTTC.

This chain joins TRBV10-1 and TRBJ2-3; 8 nucleotides line up with TRBD2. V lost 0 bases, J lost 6 bases, and 8 bases stayed unmatched. The CDR3 consists of 16 residues. Germline values: CDR1 WNHNN, CDR2 SYGVQD (reference sequence). CDR3 bases: TGCGCCAGCAGTGAGTCGTCGGGAGGGCCTAAGGATACGCAGTATTTT. The encoded protein is CASSESSGGPKDTQYF.

This sequence joins TRBV18 and TRBJ2-7; 7 bases are shared with TRBD2. This CDR3 has 18 amino acids. J was trimmed by 3 bases and V by 0 bases; bases with no gene match: 14. Germline V gives CDR1 KGHSH, CDR2 LQKENI. CDR3 DNA sequence: TGTGCCAGCTCACCACCGGCTGGGGGGAGCGGGGATTACTACGAGCAGTACTTC. Amino acids: CASSPPAGGSGDYYEQYF.

The chain joins TRBV6-1 to TRBJ2-3; possibly TRBD1 or TRBD2 for D (5 bases each). The CDR3 has 10 residues. The germline V gene has CDR1 MNHNS and CDR2 SASEGT. Trimming removed 6 bases at V and 9 bases at J, with 7 bases between. CDR3 region: CASSRETQYF. In nucleotides, the CDR3 is TGTGCCAGCAGCAGGGAGACGCAGTATTTT.

This clone was seen more than once but under ten times. The chain joins TRBV6-1 to TRBJ1-4, with D hard to call. The CDR3 extends over 15 amino acids. Germline-derived CDR1 and CDR2 are MNHNS and SASEGT. The V and J ends lost 8 bases and 2 bases respectively, with 15 bases between them. The CDR3 here is CASSRVLGTNEKLFF. DNA of the CDR3: TGTGCCAGCTCCAGAGTCCTAGGGACTAATGAAAAACTGTTTTTT.

This chain links TRBV30 with TRBJ2-2, with a tentative D call TRBD1 (6 bases). CDR1 is GTSNPN, CDR2 SVGIG, per germline (reference sequence). The CDR3 covers 15 residues. Trimming cost V 2 bases and J 0 bases, with 10 bases left between them. The CDR3 loop reads CAWSLWGPNTGELFF. CDR3 coding DNA: TGTGCCTGGAGTCTTTGGGGGCCGAACACCGGGGAGCTGTTTTTT.

The chain uses TRBV30 and TRBJ2-7, with D tentatively TRBD2 (7 bases). CDR1 is GTSNPN, CDR2 SVGIG, per germline (reference sequence). This CDR3 contains 13 residues. Trimming stripped 4 bases from V and 3 bases from J, with 13 bases between. The chain's CDR3 is CAWTKGGVYEQYF. CDR3 nucleotides: TGTGCCTGGACTAAGGGGGGGGTCTACGAGCAGTACTTC.

The genes are TRBV6-6 and TRBJ2-7; D is unclear. The CDR3 consists of 13 residues. Germline CDR1 is MNHNY and CDR2 is SVGAGI (reference sequence). The germline V and J ends were trimmed by 4 bases and 1 base, with 8 bases remaining between them. Here the CDR3 reads CASSSSQSYEQYF. The CDR3 DNA follows: TGTGCCAGCAGTTCATCCCAGTCCTACGAGCAGTACTTC.

This sequence joins TRBV13 and TRBJ2-5; a possible D gene is TRBD1 (7 bases). The CDR3 length is 16 residues. V lost 5 bases, J lost 7 bases, and 23 bases lay in between. Per germline, CDR1 PRHDT and CDR2 FYEKMQ (reference sequence). The chain's CDR3 is CASSQISGGGPGTQYF. The CDR3 nucleotides are TGTGCCAGCAGCCAGATTAGCGGAGGGGGCCCGGGGACCCAGTACTTC.

The chain carries TRBV7-9 and TRBJ2-3; 11 nucleotides agree with TRBD2. CDR1 is SEHNR, CDR2 FQNEAQ, per germline (reference sequence). The CDR3 contains 14 residues. V dropped 10 bases and J dropped 0; count of bases not matched to a gene: 3. For the CDR3, the DNA is TGTGCCACGGGACTAGCGGTTAGCACAGATACGCAGTATTTT. Translated: CATGLAVSTDTQYF.

This chain uses TRBV18 with TRBJ1-3, with D possibly matching TRBD1 (5 bases). Deletions cut 3 bases from V and 1 base from J, with 19 bases between. From germline, CDR1 is KGHSH and CDR2 LQKENI. The CDR3 consists of 18 residues. The CDR3 loop is CASSPRDPGPGSGNTIYF. CDR3 in DNA: TGTGCCAGCTCACCCCGAGACCCAGGCCCAGGGTCTGGAAACACCATATATTTT.

The chain recombines TRBV5-4 with TRBJ2-1; 9 nucleotides line up with TRBD2. The CDR3 has 16 amino acids. The germline CDR1 and CDR2 sequences are SGHNT and YYREEE (reference sequence). Losses at the gene ends were 6 bases for V and 2 bases for J; bases not matched to a gene: 9. CDR3 DNA sequence: TGTGCCAGCACCTCGGGCGGGGGGGCCCCCTACAATGAGCAGTTCTTC. Translation: CASTSGGGAPYNEQFF.

This chain links TRBV28 with TRBJ1-2; 11 nucleotides align to TRBD1. The ends lost 5 bases at V and 5 bases at J; junction bases unmatched: 7. Germline V gives CDR1 MDHEN, CDR2 SYDVKM. The CDR3 has 15 amino acids. CDR3 amino acids: CASSPGQGAGYGYTF. The CDR3 DNA follows: TGTGCCAGCAGTCCAGGACAGGGGGCGGGTTATGGCTACACCTTC.

With respect to this clone: A much larger clone lies a single base off, so this may be a read error. The same CDR3 arises from other DNA sequences in this sample as well. CDR3 region: CASSSGYEQYF. Here the CDR3 DNA reads TGTGCCAGCAGCTCGGGCTACGAGCAGTACTTC. This rearrangement joins TRBV11-2 to TRBJ2-7, with no clear D. Germline lookup yields CDR1 SGHAT and CDR2 FQNNGV. The length of the CDR3 is 11 residues. The V and J ends lost 4 bases and 3 bases respectively, with 4 bases between them.

The J gene is TRBJ1-1, the V gene TRBV28; 8 bases fit TRBD1. CDR3 length equals 13 residues. V lost 6 bases, J lost 6 bases, and 6 bases stayed unmatched. Germline V gene lookup returns CDR1 MDHEN and CDR2 SYDVKM. In DNA, the CDR3 is TGTGCCAGCAGGGGGGACAGGTGGTCTGAAGCTTTCTTT. Translation gives CASRGDRWSEAFF. The whole variable domain, filled in from reference TRBV28 and TRBJ1-1, reads DVKVTQSSRYLVKRTGEKVFLECVQDMDHENMFWYRQDPGLGLRLIYFSYDVKMKEKGDIPEGYSVSREKKERFSLILESASTNQTSMYLCASRGDRWSEAFFGQGTRLTVV.